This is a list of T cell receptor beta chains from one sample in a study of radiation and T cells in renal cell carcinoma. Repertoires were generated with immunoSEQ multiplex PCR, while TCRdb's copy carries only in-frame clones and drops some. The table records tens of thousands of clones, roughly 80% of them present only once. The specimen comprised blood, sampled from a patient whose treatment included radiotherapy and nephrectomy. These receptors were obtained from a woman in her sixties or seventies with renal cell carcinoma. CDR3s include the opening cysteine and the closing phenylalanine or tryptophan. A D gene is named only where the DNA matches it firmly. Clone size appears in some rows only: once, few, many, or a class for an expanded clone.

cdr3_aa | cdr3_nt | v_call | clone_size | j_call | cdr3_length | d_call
CASSLYQGLGGTEAFF | TGTGCCAGCAGCTTATATCAGGGGTTAGGGGGCACTGAAGCTTTCTTT | TRBV7-2 | - | TRBJ1-1 | 16 | -
CASFTIVPGGNTEAFF | TGTGCCAGCTTTACGATCGTGCCCGGGGGAAACACTGAAGCTTTCTTT | TRBV27 | once | TRBJ1-1 | 16 | -
CASSLTEWGSNQPQHF | TGTGCCAGCAGCTTAACGGAATGGGGTAGCAATCAGCCCCAGCATTTT | TRBV7-6 | - | TRBJ1-5 | 16 | -
CASSLDGGGVGKTQYF | TGTGCCAGCAGCTTAGATGGCGGGGGCGTCGGAAAGACCCAGTACTTC | TRBV11-2 | - | TRBJ2-5 | 16 | -
CASSLGTGPGGYTF | TGCGCCAGCAGCTTGGGGACAGGCCCAGGAGGCTACACCTTC | TRBV5-1 | - | TRBJ1-2 | 14 | TRBD1
CASSLWTGGRTNEKLFF | TGTGCCAGCAGCTTATGGACAGGGGGAAGAACTAATGAAAAACTGTTTTTT | TRBV7-9 | - | TRBJ1-4 | 17 | TRBD1
CASSTDLAGYTEAFF | TGCGCCAGCAGCACCGACCTGGCAGGGTACACTGAAGCTTTCTTT | TRBV5-1 | - | TRBJ1-1 | 15 | -
CASSPPGTGELFF | TGTGCCAGCTCACCACCGGGGACCGGGGAGCTGTTTTTT | TRBV18 | - | TRBJ2-2 | 13 | -
CASSQATVDYNEQFF | TGCGCCAGCAGCCAAGCCACTGTAGATTACAATGAGCAGTTCTTC | TRBV4-3 | - | TRBJ2-1 | 15 | -
CASVTGPYSNQPQHF | TGTGCCAGCGTTACAGGGCCTTATAGCAATCAGCCCCAGCATTTT | TRBV6-1 | - | TRBJ1-5 | 15 | -
CASRQVTGPGGVYEQYF | TGTGCCAGCAGACAGGTAACAGGACCGGGCGGGGTCTACGAGCAGTACTTC | TRBV7-9 | - | TRBJ2-7 | 17 | -
CAILETEELFF | TGTGCCATCCTGGAGACGGAGGAGCTGTTTTTT | TRBV10-3 | few | TRBJ2-2 | 11 | -
CASTTTGGGYGYTF | TGTGCCAGCACCACGACAGGGGGAGGCTATGGCTACACCTTC | TRBV5-4 | - | TRBJ1-2 | 14 | TRBD1
CASSRDRAHSPLHF | TGTGCCAGCAGCCGTGACAGGGCGCATTCACCCCTCCACTTT | TRBV6-5 | - | TRBJ1-6 | 14 | TRBD1
CSVRSAETQYF | TGCAGCGTTCGGTCAGCAGAGACCCAGTACTTC | TRBV29-1 | - | TRBJ2-5 | 11 | -
CASSETTGGRPSQPQHF | TGTGCCAGCAGCGAGACGACAGGAGGACGTCCTAGTCAGCCCCAGCATTTT | TRBV5-5 | - | TRBJ1-5 | 17 | -
CASCVGWPSYELYF | TGCGCCAGCTGTGTCGGGTGGCCGAGCTACGAGCTGTACTTC | TRBV10-2 | many | TRBJ2-7 | 14 | -
CASSAKETQYF | TGTGCCAGCTCAGCCAAAGAGACCCAGTACTTC | TRBV18 | few | TRBJ2-5 | 11 | -
CASSLGVWGHNSPLHF | TGTGCCAGCAGTTTGGGGGTATGGGGTCATAATTCACCCCTCCACTTT | TRBV6-5 | - | TRBJ1-6 | 16 | -
CASSLVGQLYEQYF | TGTGCCAGCAGCTTAGTTGGTCAGCTCTACGAGCAGTACTTC | TRBV7-7 | - | TRBJ2-7 | 14 | -
CASSSDRGTQYF | TGTGCCAGCAGCTCGGATCGGGGGACCCAGTACTTC | TRBV7-2 | - | TRBJ2-5 | 12 | -
CASSMAGTQAYEQYF | TGTGCCAGTAGTATGGCCGGGACACAAGCCTACGAGCAGTACTTC | TRBV19 | - | TRBJ2-7 | 15 | -
CASSRNSGNEQFF | TGTGCCAGCAGTCGAAATAGCGGCAATGAGCAGTTCTTC | TRBV11-2 | - | TRBJ2-1 | 13 | -
CASSGTARGVAFF | TGTGCCAGCAGTGGGACAGCGAGAGGGGTCGCTTTCTTT | TRBV27 | - | TRBJ1-1 | 13 | TRBD1
CSVGGVGGGDYGYTF | TGCAGCGTTGGTGGGGTTGGAGGGGGCGACTATGGCTACACCTTC | TRBV29-1 | - | TRBJ1-2 | 15 | TRBD1
CASSPTGVTYNEQFF | TGTGCCAGCAGCCCGACAGGGGTGACCTACAATGAGCAGTTCTTC | TRBV7-8 | - | TRBJ2-1 | 15 | TRBD1
CASTVLSHEQYF | TGTGCCAGCACCGTACTTAGCCACGAGCAGTACTTC | TRBV6-1 | - | TRBJ2-7 | 12 | -
CASSETGGVYGYTF | TGTGCCAGCAGTGAGACAGGAGGGGTGTATGGCTACACCTTC | TRBV2 | - | TRBJ1-2 | 14 | -
CASSGRTDTQYF | TGTGCCAGCAGTGGTCGCACAGATACGCAGTATTTT | TRBV7-9 | once | TRBJ2-3 | 12 | -
CASSVGTVPNYGYTF | TGTGCCAGCAGCGTCGGGACGGTCCCTAACTATGGCTACACCTTC | TRBV7-9 | few | TRBJ1-2 | 15 | -
CASTLMEGQGYTEAFF | TGTGCCAGTACCCTTATGGAGGGACAGGGATACACTGAAGCTTTCTTT | TRBV19 | once | TRBJ1-1 | 16 | TRBD1
CASRPGQGNYGYTF | TGTGCCAGCAGACCGGGACAGGGAAACTATGGCTACACCTTC | TRBV6-5 | - | TRBJ1-2 | 14 | TRBD1
CASSSRQGADTQYF | TGTGCCAGCAGCTCGAGACAGGGGGCAGATACGCAGTATTTT | TRBV5-6 | once | TRBJ2-3 | 14 | TRBD1
CASSLARTAWGYTF | TGTGCCAGCAGCTTAGCACGGACAGCCTGGGGCTACACCTTC | TRBV7-8 | once | TRBJ1-2 | 14 | -
CASSQPDRDEKLFF | TGTGCCAGCAGCCAACCGGACAGGGATGAAAAACTGTTTTTT | TRBV2 | - | TRBJ1-4 | 14 | TRBD1
CASSLDLTAPNSPLHF | TGTGCCAGCAGTTTAGACCTGACCGCTCCAAATTCACCCCTCCACTTT | TRBV27 | - | TRBJ1-6 | 16 | -
CASSLNGGITDTQYF | TGTGCCAGCAGCTTAAACGGGGGAATCACAGATACGCAGTATTTT | TRBV7-6 | - | TRBJ2-3 | 15 | -